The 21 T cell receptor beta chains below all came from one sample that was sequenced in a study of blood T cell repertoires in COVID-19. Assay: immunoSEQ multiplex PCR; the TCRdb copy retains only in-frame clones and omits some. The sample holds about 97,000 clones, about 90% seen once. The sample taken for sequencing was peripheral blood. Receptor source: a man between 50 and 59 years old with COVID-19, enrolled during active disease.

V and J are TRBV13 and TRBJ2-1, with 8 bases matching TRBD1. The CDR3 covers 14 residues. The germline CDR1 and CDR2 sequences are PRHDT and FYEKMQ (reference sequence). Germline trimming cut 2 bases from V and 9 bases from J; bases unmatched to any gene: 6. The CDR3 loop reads CASSLWDRRGEQFF. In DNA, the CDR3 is TGTGCCAGCAGCTTATGGGACAGGAGGGGTGAGCAGTTCTTC.

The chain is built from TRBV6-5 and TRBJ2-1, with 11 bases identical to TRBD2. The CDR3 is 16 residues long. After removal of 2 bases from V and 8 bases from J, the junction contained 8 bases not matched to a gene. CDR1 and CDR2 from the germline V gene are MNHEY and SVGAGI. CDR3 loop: CASSYSSGGGGDEQFF. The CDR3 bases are TGTGCCAGCAGTTACAGTAGCGGGGGGGGAGGAGATGAGCAGTTCTTC.

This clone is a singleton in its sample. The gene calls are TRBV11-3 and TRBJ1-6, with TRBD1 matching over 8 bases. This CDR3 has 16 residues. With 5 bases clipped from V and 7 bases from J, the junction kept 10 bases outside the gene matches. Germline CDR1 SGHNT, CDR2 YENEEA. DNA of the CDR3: TGTGCCAGCAGCCCCCGGCGGCAGGGGGCGAATTCACCCCTCCACTTT. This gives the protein CASSPRRQGANSPLHF.

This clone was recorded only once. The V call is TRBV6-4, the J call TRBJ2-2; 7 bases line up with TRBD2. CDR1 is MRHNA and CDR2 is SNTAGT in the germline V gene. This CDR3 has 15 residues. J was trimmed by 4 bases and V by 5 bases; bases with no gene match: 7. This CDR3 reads CASSRLGGSTGELFF. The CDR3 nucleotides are TGTGCCAGCAGTCGGCTGGGGGGGAGCACCGGGGAGCTGTTTTTT.

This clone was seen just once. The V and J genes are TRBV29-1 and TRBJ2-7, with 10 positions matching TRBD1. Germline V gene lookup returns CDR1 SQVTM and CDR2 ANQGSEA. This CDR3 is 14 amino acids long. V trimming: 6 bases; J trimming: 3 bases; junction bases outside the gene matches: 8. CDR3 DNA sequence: TGCAGCGTGAGGGCCGGGACAGGGGTCTACGAGCAGTACTTC. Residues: CSVRAGTGVYEQYF.

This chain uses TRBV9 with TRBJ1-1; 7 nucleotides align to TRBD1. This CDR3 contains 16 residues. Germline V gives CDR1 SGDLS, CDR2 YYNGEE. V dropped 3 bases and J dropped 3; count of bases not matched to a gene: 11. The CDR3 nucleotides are TGTGCCAGCAGCGCCCGAGAGGGGGCGCTGGACACTGAAGCTTTCTTT. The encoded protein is CASSAREGALDTEAFF.

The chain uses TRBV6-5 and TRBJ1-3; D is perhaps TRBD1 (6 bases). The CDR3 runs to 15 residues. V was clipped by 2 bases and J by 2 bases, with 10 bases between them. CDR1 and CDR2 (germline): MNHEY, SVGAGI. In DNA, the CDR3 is TGTGCCAGCAGTTACGGGAAGGGGGCTGGAAACACCATATATTTT. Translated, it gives CASSYGKGAGNTIYF.

The CDR3 bases are TGTGCCAGCAGCCGCCACCGACTAGCCTACGAGCAGTACTTC. This translates into CASSRHRLAYEQYF. The rearrangement links TRBV7-2 to TRBJ2-7; D may be TRBD2 (6 bases). Germline V gene lookup returns CDR1 SGHTA and CDR2 FQGNSA. V gave up 5 bases and J gave up 2 bases, with 13 bases separating them. The CDR3 length is 14 residues.

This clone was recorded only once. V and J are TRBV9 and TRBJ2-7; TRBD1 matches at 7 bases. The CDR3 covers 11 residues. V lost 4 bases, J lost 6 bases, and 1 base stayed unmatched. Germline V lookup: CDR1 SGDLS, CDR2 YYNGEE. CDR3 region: CASSPGGEQYF. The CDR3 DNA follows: TGTGCCAGCAGCCCAGGGGGCGAGCAGTACTTC.

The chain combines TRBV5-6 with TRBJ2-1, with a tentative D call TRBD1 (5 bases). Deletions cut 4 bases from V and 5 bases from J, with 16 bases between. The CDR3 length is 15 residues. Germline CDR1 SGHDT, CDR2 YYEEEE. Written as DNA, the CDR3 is TGTGCCAGCAGCCCCTGGACAAACCTAAACAATGAGCAGTTCTTC. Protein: CASSPWTNLNNEQFF. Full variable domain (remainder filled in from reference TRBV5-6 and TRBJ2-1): DAGVTQSPTHLIKTRGQQVTLRCSPKSGHDTVSWYQQALGQGPQFIFQYYEEEERQRGNFPDRFSGHQFPNYSSELNVNALLLGDSALYLCASSPWTNLNNEQFFGPGTRLTVL.

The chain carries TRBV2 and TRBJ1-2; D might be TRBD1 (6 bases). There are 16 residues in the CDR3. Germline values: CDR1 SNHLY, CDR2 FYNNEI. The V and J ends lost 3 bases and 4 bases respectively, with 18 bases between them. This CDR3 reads CASSDRGQRILYGYTF. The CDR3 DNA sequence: TGTGCCAGCAGTGATCGAGGACAGCGGATTCTCTATGGCTACACCTTC.

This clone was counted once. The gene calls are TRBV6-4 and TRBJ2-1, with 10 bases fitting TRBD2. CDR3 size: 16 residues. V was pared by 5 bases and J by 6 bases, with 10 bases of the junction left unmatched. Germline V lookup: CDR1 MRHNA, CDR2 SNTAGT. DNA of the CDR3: TGTGCCAGCAGTAAGCGGGGGGGTTCCGGGAGCAATGAGCAGTTCTTC. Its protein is CASSKRGGSGSNEQFF.

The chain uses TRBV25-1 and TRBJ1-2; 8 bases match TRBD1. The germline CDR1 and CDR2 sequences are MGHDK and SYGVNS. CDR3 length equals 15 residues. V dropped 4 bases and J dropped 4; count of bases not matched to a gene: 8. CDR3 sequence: CASSGRGRGPYGYTF. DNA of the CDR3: TGTGCCAGCAGTGGCAGGGGGCGTGGGCCCTATGGCTACACCTTC.

The CDR3 DNA sequence: TGTGCCAGCAGCTTAAACACAAGCTCTGGAAACACCATATATTTT. It yields the protein CASSLNTSSGNTIYF. The V and J genes are TRBV7-3 and TRBJ1-3; D is unclear. The CDR3 totals 15 residues. With 1 base removed from V and 0 bases from J, the gap between germline ends came to 7 bases. Germline V gene sequence: CDR1 SGHTA, CDR2 FQGTGA.

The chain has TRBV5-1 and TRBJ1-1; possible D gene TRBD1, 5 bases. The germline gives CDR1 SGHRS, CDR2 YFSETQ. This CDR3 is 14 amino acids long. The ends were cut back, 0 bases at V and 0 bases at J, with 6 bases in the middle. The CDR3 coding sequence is TGCGCCAGCAGCTTGGCAGGGATGAACACTGAAGCTTTCTTT. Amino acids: CASSLAGMNTEAFF.

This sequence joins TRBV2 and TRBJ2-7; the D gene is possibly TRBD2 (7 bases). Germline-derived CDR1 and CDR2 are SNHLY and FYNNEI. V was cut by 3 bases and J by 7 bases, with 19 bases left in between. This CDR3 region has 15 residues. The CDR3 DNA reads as TGTGCCAGCAGTGATCCCGAGGGGGGGCGGTGGGAGCAGTACTTC. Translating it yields CASSDPEGGRWEQYF.

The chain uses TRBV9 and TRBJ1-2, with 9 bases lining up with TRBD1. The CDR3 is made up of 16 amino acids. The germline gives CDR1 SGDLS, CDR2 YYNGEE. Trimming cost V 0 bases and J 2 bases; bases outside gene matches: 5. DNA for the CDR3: TGTGCCAGCAGCGTAGATAAAGACAGGGGGAACTATGGCTACACCTTC. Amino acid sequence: CASSVDKDRGNYGYTF.

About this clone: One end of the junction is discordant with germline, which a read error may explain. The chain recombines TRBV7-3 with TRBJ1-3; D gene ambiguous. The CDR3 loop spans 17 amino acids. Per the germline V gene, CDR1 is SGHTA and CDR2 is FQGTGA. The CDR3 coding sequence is TGTGTCAGCAGCTTAAAACCTTCGGGGAGCACTGGAAACACCATATATTTT. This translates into CVSSLKPSGSTGNTIYF.

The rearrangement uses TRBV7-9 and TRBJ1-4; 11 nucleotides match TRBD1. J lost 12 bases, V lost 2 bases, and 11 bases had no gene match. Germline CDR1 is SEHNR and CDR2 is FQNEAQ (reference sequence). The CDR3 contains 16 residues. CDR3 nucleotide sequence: TGTGCCAGCAGCTTAACGGGACAGGGGGGCCTGAGGGAACTGTTTTTT. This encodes CASSLTGQGGLRELFF.

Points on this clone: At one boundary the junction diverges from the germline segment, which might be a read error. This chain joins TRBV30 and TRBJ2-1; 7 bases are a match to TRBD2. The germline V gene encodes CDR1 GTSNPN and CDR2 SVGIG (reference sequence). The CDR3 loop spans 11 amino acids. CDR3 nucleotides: TGTGCCTGGAGCTGGGAGGGACGTCGGATCTTC. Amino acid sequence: CAWSWEGRRIF.

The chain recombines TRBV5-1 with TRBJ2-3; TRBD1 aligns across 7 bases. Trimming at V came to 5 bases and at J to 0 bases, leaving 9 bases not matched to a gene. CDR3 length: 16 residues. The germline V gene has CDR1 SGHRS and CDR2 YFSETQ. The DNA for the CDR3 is TGCGCCAGCAGGCCCGACAGGGTTTGGAGCACAGATACGCAGTATTTT. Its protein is CASRPDRVWSTDTQYF.